This T cell receptor (beta chain) was found in a study of T cell responses to AZD1222 COVID-19 vaccine. Germline V gene sequence: CDR1 SGHTA, CDR2 FQGNSA. V was shortened by 0 bases and J by 9 bases, with 18 bases between the two germline ends. The CDR3 extends over 16 amino acids. The repertoire was sequenced with immunoSEQ multiplex PCR; TCRdb's copy has only in-frame clones and lacks some. Among approximately 110,000 clones, over 80% were seen once, and the ten largest hold roughly 7.9%. Sample: peripheral blood, taken 28 days after the second AZD1222 dose. This receptor was identified in an adult who received the AZD1222 COVID-19 vaccine. The V gene is TRBV7-2, the J gene TRBJ2-1, with D perhaps TRBD2 (7 bases). CDR3 residues: CASSLAGTTRGGEQFF. As DNA, the CDR3 is TGTGCCAGCAGCTTAGCCGGGACAACCCGCGGGGGTGAGCAGTTCTTC.